Following are 15 T cell receptor beta chains from one sample sequenced in a study of T cell changes during pregnancy in multiple sclerosis. Clones were read by immunoSEQ multiplex PCR, and TCRdb kept only the in-frame ones, dropping some. This table holds tens of thousands of clones, 90% to 95% found once. This material consisted of peripheral blood, taken before pregnancy. The source of these receptors is a female donor with multiple sclerosis, enrolled in a pregnancy study.

The chain joins TRBV7-2 to TRBJ2-7; the match to TRBD2 covers 12 bases. Per the germline V gene, CDR1 is SGHTA and CDR2 is FQGNSA. With 5 bases clipped from V and 2 bases from J, the junction kept 4 bases outside the gene matches. The CDR3 spans 15 residues. The CDR3 DNA reads TGTGCCAGCAGCCAGAGACTAGCGGGGGCCTACGAGCAGTACTTC. This sequence encodes CASSQRLAGAYEQYF.

The J gene is TRBJ1-2, the V gene TRBV19; 8 bases are shared with TRBD1. The CDR3 totals 14 residues. V gave up 8 bases and J gave up 1 base; unmatched junction bases: 6. Germline V gene sequence: CDR1 LNHDA, CDR2 SQIVND (reference sequence). The CDR3 DNA reads as TGTGCCAGTCGCCAGGGGGCCCTTAACTATGGCTACACCTTC. Residues: CASRQGALNYGYTF.

V is TRBV9 and J is TRBJ1-1; D remains unclear. Trimming stripped 0 bases from V and 3 bases from J, with 6 bases between. The CDR3 consists of 13 residues. Germline V gene data show CDR1 as SGDLS and CDR2 as YYNGEE. The CDR3 nucleotides read TGTGCCAGCAGCGTAGGAGGATACACTGAAGCTTTCTTT. Translation: CASSVGGYTEAFF.

The chain combines TRBV30 with TRBJ1-1; the match to TRBD1 covers 8 bases. The germline V gene has CDR1 GTSNPN and CDR2 SVGIG (reference sequence). V dropped 0 bases and J dropped 5; count of bases not matched to a gene: 2. The CDR3 runs to 13 residues. The CDR3 here is CAWSVQGETEAFF. In DNA form, the CDR3 reads TGTGCCTGGAGTGTACAGGGGGAGACTGAAGCTTTCTTT. The variable domain in full, with the rest retrieved from reference TRBV30 and TRBJ1-1, is SQTIHQWPATLVQPVGSPLSLECTVEGTSNPNLYWYRQAAGRGLQLLFYSVGIGQISSEVPQNLSASRPQDRQFILSSKKLLLSDSGFYLCAWSVQGETEAFFGQGTRLTVV.

This clone was detected only once. The genes are TRBV6-7 and TRBJ1-5, with TRBD1 matching over 10 bases. TRBV6-7 carries the ORF label, with uncertain function. V dropped 3 bases and J dropped 5; count of bases not matched to a gene: 4. CDR3 length equals 15 residues. This CDR3 reads CASSYDRGHHQPQHF. The CDR3, as DNA: TGTGCCAGCAGTTATGACAGGGGGCATCATCAGCCCCAGCATTTT.

The V gene is TRBV5-8, the J gene TRBJ1-6; D ambiguous. Germline lookup yields CDR1 SGHTS and CDR2 YDEGEE. The CDR3 has 13 residues. V was cut by 0 bases and J by 9 bases, with 7 bases left in between. CDR3 sequence reads: CASSLEQISPLHF. CDR3 in DNA: TGTGCCAGCAGCTTGGAACAGATTTCACCCCTCCACTTT.

V gene TRBV9 combines with J gene TRBJ1-1; D remains unclear. V lost 0 bases, J lost 8 bases, and 11 bases lay in between. The CDR3 loop spans 13 amino acids. Per the germline V gene, CDR1 is SGDLS and CDR2 is YYNGEE. CDR3 amino acids: CASSVDGHEEAFF. The CDR3 coding sequence is TGTGCCAGCAGCGTAGATGGTCACGAGGAAGCTTTCTTT.

As concerns this clone: Other DNA sequences in this specimen translate into the identical CDR3. V is TRBV6-5 and J is TRBJ1-6, with 8 nucleotides matching TRBD1. CDR1 MNHEY and CDR2 SVGAGI come from the germline V gene. The ends lost 4 bases at V and 13 bases at J; junction bases unmatched: 15. CDR3 length equals 16 residues. The DNA of the CDR3 is TGTGCCAGCAGTTCCCGGACAGGGCCACGGAGGTCGCCCCTCCACTTT. Its protein product is CASSSRTGPRRSPLHF.

V usage is TRBV6-5 and J usage is TRBJ2-5; D is perhaps TRBD2 (6 bases). The J call may be mistaken, given a closer DNA end match to TRBJ2-7. The germline V gene encodes CDR1 MNHEY and CDR2 SVGAGI. The CDR3 sequence is 15 residues long. The CDR3 sequence is CASRPSGGEVYEQYF. The CDR3 nucleotides are TGTGCCAGCAGACCATCGGGCGGGGAGGTCTACGAGCAGTACTTC.

The chain joins TRBV18 to TRBJ2-1; D perhaps matches TRBD2 (6 bases). This CDR3 contains 15 residues. CDR1 KGHSH and CDR2 LQKENI come from the germline V gene. V lost 6 bases and J lost 8, with 20 bases in between. The CDR3 DNA reads as TGTGCCAGCTCCCCTCGGGGGAGTGAGGGCGATGAGCAGTTCTTC. Translation gives CASSPRGSEGDEQFF.

This clone was found once. This chain connects TRBV13 to TRBJ1-4; tentative D call: TRBD1 (5 bases). Germline-derived CDR1 and CDR2 are PRHDT and FYEKMQ (reference sequence). This CDR3 has 16 amino acids. V dropped 2 bases and J dropped 5 bases, with 15 bases sitting between them. CDR3 loop: CASSLSYDRANEKLFF. CDR3 in DNA: TGTGCCAGCAGCTTAAGTTATGACAGAGCGAATGAAAAACTGTTTTTT.

This rearrangement joins TRBV6-5 to TRBJ2-5; tentatively, D is TRBD1 (5 bases). The V gene's germline CDR1 is MNHEY and CDR2 SVGAGI. The CDR3 extends over 15 amino acids. Trimming shortened V by 5 bases and J by 5 bases, and 18 bases separated the two germline ends. CDR3 loop: CASSNFQGVRETQYF. CDR3 nucleotides: TGTGCCAGCAGTAACTTCCAGGGTGTCCGGGAGACCCAGTACTTC.

V gene TRBV6-5 combines with J gene TRBJ2-7, with 7 bases aligning to TRBD1. The CDR3 extends over 14 amino acids. With V trimmed by 2 bases and J by 1 base, 2 bases remained unmatched. Germline CDR1 is MNHEY and CDR2 is SVGAGI. As DNA, the CDR3 is TGTGCCAGCAGTTACACAGGGGCATCCTACGAGCAGTACTTC. Translation: CASSYTGASYEQYF.

In DNA, the CDR3 is TGTGCCAGCCGGGGGGCAGGCAACACCGGGGAGCTGTTTTTT. This gives the protein CASRGAGNTGELFF. The V call is TRBV6-4, the J call TRBJ2-2; TRBD2 is a possible D gene (7 bases). The CDR3 contains 14 residues. V was pared by 8 bases and J by 2 bases, with 12 bases between. In germline, CDR1 is MRHNA, CDR2 SNTAGT.

The genes are TRBV19 and TRBJ1-2; D is undetermined. This CDR3 spans 14 amino acids. Trimming took 4 bases from V and 6 from J, leaving 15 bases between them. Germline V CDR1 and CDR2: LNHDA, SQIVND (reference sequence). CDR3 nucleotide sequence: TGTGCCAGTAGTACCCCGGGGAGGGAGGATGGCTACACCTTC. Translating gives CASSTPGREDGYTF.